The present entry profiles one T cell receptor (beta chain) with its context. This specimen comes from a study of T cell changes during pregnancy in multiple sclerosis. The data were produced by immunoSEQ multiplex PCR, yet TCRdb's version contains in-frame clones alone and is incomplete. The sample holds about 40,000 clones, around 94% seen once. Germline V gene lookup returns CDR1 SNHLY and CDR2 FYNNEI. The CDR3 is 13 residues long. V lost 7 bases, J lost 0 bases, and 10 bases lay in between. The specimen comprised CD8+ T cells from peripheral blood mononuclear cells, sampled in the third trimester of pregnancy. This chain links TRBV2 with TRBJ2-7; perhaps TRBD1 as D (6 bases). This sequence was found in a female donor with multiple sclerosis, enrolled in a pregnancy study. DNA for the CDR3: TGTGCCAGCATTGGGGGCGGCTCCTACGAGCAGTACTTC. Its protein is CASIGGGSYEQYF.